This T cell receptor (beta chain) was recorded in a study of breast tumors, draining lymph nodes, adjacent tissues. Study-wide points: Tumor T cell lymph node origin was a supported hypothesis, not proven. Most tumor T cells seemingly derive from lymph node, then expand in tumor. Tumor repertoires ranked between lymph nodes and nontumor tissue in diversity, with V and J gene preferences.

TCRdb ran MiXCR on the multiplex PCR reads and lists one entry per CDR3 protein. The table shows more than 85,000 distinct CDR3 sequences, with 21% occurring only once. Trimming at V came to 6 bases and at J to 6 bases, leaving 8 bases not matched to a gene. This CDR3 is built from 15 residues. Concerning this clonotype: Its antigen remains unidentified.

Breast cancer patients provided tissue from their axillary draining lymph nodes. The TCR sequence derives from a female donor with breast cancer. Some clones in this sample may be carry-over from other donors' samples. The sequenced sample consisted of axillary lymph node tissue. The rearrangement links TRBV12-3 or TRBV12-4 to TRBJ2-1, with 10 bases lining up with TRBD2. CDR3 sequence (DNA): TGTGCCAGCAGGGGGGACCAGCGGGGGGGCAATGAGCAGTTCTTC. This codes for CASRGDQRGGNEQFF.